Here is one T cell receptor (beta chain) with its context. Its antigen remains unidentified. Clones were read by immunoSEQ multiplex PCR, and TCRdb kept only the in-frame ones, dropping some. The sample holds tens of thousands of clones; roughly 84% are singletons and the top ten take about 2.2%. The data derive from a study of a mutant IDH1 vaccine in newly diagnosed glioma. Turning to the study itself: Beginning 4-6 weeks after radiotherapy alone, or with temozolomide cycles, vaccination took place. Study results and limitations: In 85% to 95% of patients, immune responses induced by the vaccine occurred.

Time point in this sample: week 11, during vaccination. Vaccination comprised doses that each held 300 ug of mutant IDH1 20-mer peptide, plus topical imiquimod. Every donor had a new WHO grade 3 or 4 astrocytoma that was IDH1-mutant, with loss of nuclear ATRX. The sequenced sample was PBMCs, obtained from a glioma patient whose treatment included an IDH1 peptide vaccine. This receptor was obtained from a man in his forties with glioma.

The CDR3 DNA sequence: TGCGCCAGCAGCTTGTATGCCCGGTACGAGCAGTACTTC. Protein product: CASSLYARYEQYF. The rearrangement joins TRBV5-1 to TRBJ2-7, with no clear D. Germline V CDR1 and CDR2: SGHRS, YFSETQ. The germline V and J ends were trimmed by 1 base and 4 bases, with 9 bases remaining between them. This CDR3 region has 13 residues.